These 30 T cell receptor beta chains were all obtained from the same sample, sequenced in a study of OX40 agonist ivuxolimab in advanced cancers. Sequencing was performed with immunoSEQ multiplex PCR; in TCRdb, only in-frame clones are kept and a portion is missing. The sample consists of roughly 100,000 clones, 80% to 90% of them appearing once. The sample here was CD4+ or CD8+ T cells sorted from blood, taken in a trial of the OX40 agonist ivuxolimab. These receptors originate from an adult with an advanced solid tumor such as melanoma, head and neck, liver or kidney cancer.

The chain is built from TRBV6-6 and TRBJ2-5; a possible D gene is TRBD2 (5 bases). Trimming pared 2 bases from V and 5 bases from J, leaving 6 bases between. This CDR3 is built from 12 residues. CDR1 MNHNY and CDR2 SVGAGI come from the germline V gene (reference sequence). CDR3 sequence (DNA): TGTGCCAGCAGTTACGGCGGGGAGACCCAGTACTTC. This sequence encodes CASSYGGETQYF.

This chain connects TRBV6-5 to TRBJ2-1; 10 bases are shared with TRBD2. Trimming cost V 7 bases and J 2 bases; bases outside gene matches: 5. Germline V gene sequence: CDR1 MNHEY, CDR2 SVGAGI. The CDR3 totals 15 residues. CDR3 sequence: CASNRAGGPYNEQFF. The CDR3 nucleotides are TGTGCCAGCAATCGAGCGGGGGGGCCCTACAATGAGCAGTTCTTC.

This rearrangement joins TRBV19 to TRBJ2-2; 8 bases map to TRBD2. Germline loops: CDR1 LNHDA, CDR2 SQIVND (reference sequence). The CDR3 contains 14 residues. V trimming: 9 bases; J trimming: 3 bases; junction bases outside the gene matches: 6. CDR3 sequence: CASRGGLDTGELFF. CDR3 coding DNA: TGTGCCAGCCGCGGGGGGTTGGACACCGGGGAGCTGTTTTTT.

The V and J genes are TRBV19 and TRBJ1-2, with TRBD1 matching 7 bases. V dropped 8 bases and J dropped 4; count of bases not matched to a gene: 7. Germline V CDR1 and CDR2: LNHDA, SQIVND (reference sequence). This CDR3 spans 13 amino acids. The CDR3 sequence is CASSTTGTYGYTF. The CDR3 bases are TGTGCCAGTTCAACGACAGGGACCTATGGCTACACCTTC.

V and J are TRBV15 and TRBJ2-3; 7 nucleotides line up with TRBD1. CDR3 length: 15 residues. The ends lost 1 base at V and 2 bases at J; junction bases unmatched: 3. Germline CDR1 is LNHNV and CDR2 is YYDKDF (reference sequence). The CDR3 here is CATSRGGQNTDTQYF. The CDR3, as DNA: TGTGCCACCAGCAGAGGGGGACAGAACACAGATACGCAGTATTTT.

The chain recombines TRBV5-5 with TRBJ2-1; D might be TRBD2 (5 bases). The CDR3 sequence is 12 residues long. V was trimmed by 4 bases and J by 7 bases, leaving 9 bases between them. Germline CDR1 and CDR2: SGHKS and YYEKEE (reference sequence). CDR3 residues: CASSLGVNEQFF. The DNA of the CDR3 is TGTGCCAGCAGCCTCGGGGTAAATGAGCAGTTCTTC.

V usage is TRBV14 and J usage is TRBJ1-1; 7 nucleotides match TRBD1. V shed 4 bases, J shed 4 bases, and the junction held 9 bases outside the gene matches. The CDR3 has 15 residues. Germline V CDR1 and CDR2: SGHDN, FVKESK. In nucleotides, the CDR3 is TGTGCCAGCAGCCCCTCAGGGGGGGCTGTCACTGAAGCTTTCTTT. It is translated as CASSPSGGAVTEAFF.

V and J are TRBV6-5 and TRBJ1-6; D is ambiguous. The CDR3 is 15 amino acids. Trimming left V 5 bases short and J 7 bases short, with 15 bases between. Germline V gene lookup returns CDR1 MNHEY and CDR2 SVGAGI. CDR3 region: CASSPTQVRNSPLHF. Here the CDR3 DNA reads TGTGCCAGCAGTCCTACCCAAGTTCGCAATTCACCCCTCCACTTT.

The chain couples TRBV9 to TRBJ2-3; 9 bases line up with TRBD2. This CDR3 comprises 15 residues. CDR1 is SGDLS, CDR2 YYNGEE, per germline. V shed 3 bases, J shed 1 base, and the junction held 3 bases outside the gene matches. The CDR3 DNA is TGTGCCAGCAGCGGGTTAGCGGGGGGCACAGATACGCAGTATTTT. It specifies CASSGLAGGTDTQYF.

This clone was detected only once. The chain links TRBV14 to TRBJ2-1; D is possibly TRBD2 (5 bases). Germline V gene lookup returns CDR1 SGHDN and CDR2 FVKESK. The length of the CDR3 is 13 residues. With 2 bases removed from V and 10 bases from J, the gap between germline ends came to 12 bases. The CDR3 reads CASSQLATDEQFF. CDR3 nucleotides: TGTGCCAGCAGCCAACTAGCCACCGACGAGCAGTTCTTC.

V is TRBV15 and J is TRBJ2-7, with 14 bases identical to TRBD2. J was trimmed by 3 bases and V by 0 bases; bases with no gene match: 7. Germline-derived CDR1 and CDR2 are LNHNV and YYDKDF (reference sequence). This CDR3 comprises 18 residues. In DNA, the CDR3 is TGTGCCACCAGCAGAGAGGGACTAGCGGGGGTGACCCACTACGAGCAGTACTTC. It codes for CATSREGLAGVTHYEQYF. Using reference TRBV15 and TRBJ2-7 for the parts outside the CDR3, the full variable domain is DAMVIQNPRYQVTQFGKPVTLSCSQTLNHNVMYWYQQKSSQAPKLLFHYYDKDFNNEADTPDNFQSRRPNTSFCFLDIRSPGLGDTAMYLCATSREGLAGVTHYEQYFGPGTRLTVT.

CDR3 sequence: CASSPDSTGDHEQYF. In DNA form, the CDR3 reads TGTGCCAGCAGCCCCGACTCGACAGGGGACCACGAGCAGTACTTC. The chain carries TRBV5-6 and TRBJ2-7; TRBD1 agrees at 8 bases. V lost 4 bases, J lost 5 bases, and 11 bases stayed unmatched. The germline V gene has CDR1 SGHDT and CDR2 YYEEEE. The CDR3 extends over 15 amino acids.

The rearrangement joins TRBV7-8 to TRBJ2-5, with D tentatively TRBD1 (5 bases). CDR3 length equals 15 residues. Trimming left V 1 base short and J 4 bases short, with 13 bases between. The germline CDR1 and CDR2 sequences are SGHVS and FQNEAQ. CDR3 region: CASSLGPWGPETQYF. Here the CDR3 DNA reads TGTGCCAGCAGCTTAGGCCCCTGGGGCCCAGAGACCCAGTACTTC.

V usage is TRBV9 and J usage is TRBJ2-3; 7 bases agree with TRBD2. The ends lost 0 bases at V and 4 bases at J; junction bases unmatched: 5. This CDR3 spans 15 amino acids. CDR1 is SGDLS, CDR2 YYNGEE, per germline. This CDR3 is CASSVGNSGPDTQYF. CDR3 sequence (DNA): TGTGCCAGCAGCGTAGGTAATAGCGGGCCAGATACGCAGTATTTT.

The chain links TRBV7-2 to TRBJ2-4; D gene ambiguous. V dropped 4 bases and J dropped 3 bases, with 10 bases sitting between them. Germline V gene data show CDR1 as SGHTA and CDR2 as FQGNSA. The CDR3 contains 14 residues. CDR3 DNA sequence: TGTGCCAGCAGCTCATATACGGGCAAAAACATTCAGTACTTC. This sequence encodes CASSSYTGKNIQYF.

The chain is built from TRBV18 and TRBJ2-4; D may be TRBD1 or TRBD2 (5 bases each). V gave up 6 bases and J gave up 0 bases, with 9 bases separating them. The germline V gene has CDR1 KGHSH and CDR2 LQKENI. This CDR3 is built from 14 residues. CDR3 nucleotides: TGTGCCAGCTCTGATGGGACAGCCAAAAACATTCAGTACTTC. Amino acids: CASSDGTAKNIQYF. Full variable domain (remainder filled in from reference TRBV18 and TRBJ2-4): NAGVMQNPRHLVRRRGQEARLRCSPMKGHSHVYWYRQLPEEGLKFMVYLQKENIIDESGMPKERFSAEFPKEGPSILRIQQVVRGDSAAYFCASSDGTAKNIQYFGAGTRLSVL.

This clone was found once. J is TRBJ2-5 and V is TRBV5-1, with 11 bases lining up with TRBD2. V was pared by 1 base and J by 1 base, with 6 bases of the junction left unmatched. The CDR3 covers 17 residues. Germline values: CDR1 SGHRS, CDR2 YFSETQ. The chain's CDR3 is CASSLPLAGGFQETQYF. CDR3 sequence (DNA): TGCGCCAGCAGCTTGCCTCTAGCGGGGGGATTCCAAGAGACCCAGTACTTC.

The V call is TRBV5-6, the J call TRBJ2-7; TRBD1 matches 8 bases. The junction had 5 bases not matched to a gene; V was cut back by 3 bases and J by 6 bases. There are 13 residues in the CDR3. The V gene's germline CDR1 is SGHDT and CDR2 YYEEEE. CDR3 sequence (DNA): TGTGCCAGCAGCTCCACGGACAGGGCCGAGCAGTACTTC. The encoded protein is CASSSTDRAEQYF. The variable domain in full, with the rest retrieved from reference TRBV5-6 and TRBJ2-7, is DAGVTQSPTHLIKTRGQQVTLRCSPKSGHDTVSWYQQALGQGPQFIFQYYEEEERQRGNFPDRFSGHQFPNYSSELNVNALLLGDSALYLCASSSTDRAEQYFGPGTRLTVT.

The chain has TRBV7-9 and TRBJ1-1; 8 bases map to TRBD1. The CDR3 has 16 residues. Looked up from germline, CDR1 is SEHNR and CDR2 is FQNEAQ (reference sequence). V was clipped by 5 bases and J by 4 bases; unmatched bases: 12. CDR3 amino acids: CASSPLEGTGGTEAFF. Written as DNA, the CDR3 is TGTGCCAGCAGCCCGCTGGAGGGAACAGGGGGCACTGAAGCTTTCTTT.

Only a few counts were recorded for this clone. This rearrangement joins TRBV5-1 to TRBJ1-1, with 7 nucleotides matching TRBD1. J lost 4 bases, V lost 3 bases, and 6 bases had no gene match. The CDR3 contains 14 residues. The germline V gene encodes CDR1 SGHRS and CDR2 YFSETQ. The CDR3 protein is CASSSGQSGTEAFF. The CDR3, as DNA: TGCGCCAGCAGCTCGGGACAGTCGGGCACTGAAGCTTTCTTT. Looking up the rest from reference TRBV5-1 and TRBJ1-1 gives the full variable domain: KAGVTQTPRYLIKTRGQQVTLSCSPISGHRSVSWYQQTPGQGLQFLFEYFSETQRNKGNFPGRFSGRQFSNSRSEMNVSTLELGDSALYLCASSSGQSGTEAFFGQGTRLTVV.

This clone was observed a handful of times. The CDR3 coding sequence is TGTGCCAGCAGCACGCAGGACGGTATTAACACTGAAGCTTTCTTT. It yields the protein CASSTQDGINTEAFF. This sequence joins TRBV7-6 and TRBJ1-1; the D is unclear. V was pared by 5 bases and J by 2 bases, with 15 bases between. Germline lookup yields CDR1 SGHVS and CDR2 FNYEAQ. The CDR3 spans 15 residues.

The chain employs TRBV29-1 and TRBJ1-3, with 7 nucleotides matching TRBD1. This CDR3 is built from 14 residues. Unmatched junction bases numbered 5, after V lost 6 bases and J lost 0 bases. Germline V gives CDR1 SQVTM, CDR2 ANQGSEA. The CDR3 sequence: CSVADRVSGNTIYF. The CDR3 DNA follows: TGCAGCGTCGCCGACAGGGTCTCTGGAAACACCATATATTTT.

The chain is built from TRBV10-3 and TRBJ2-3; 7 nucleotides match TRBD1. Germline V lookup: CDR1 ENHRY, CDR2 SYGVKD. CDR3 length: 15 amino acids. The ends lost 2 bases at V and 2 bases at J; junction bases unmatched: 4. CDR3 loop: CAISEPGQYTDTQYF. DNA of the CDR3: TGTGCCATCAGTGAGCCGGGACAGTACACAGATACGCAGTATTTT.

This clone was counted only a few times. This chain connects TRBV2 to TRBJ1-2; tentatively, D is TRBD1 (5 bases). CDR3 size: 14 residues. CDR1 and CDR2 (germline): SNHLY, FYNNEI. Trimming pared 2 bases from V and 0 bases from J, leaving 7 bases between. CDR3 in amino acids: CASSEPGPNYGYTF. CDR3 DNA: TGTGCCAGCAGTGAACCGGGACCTAACTATGGCTACACCTTC.

The chain carries TRBV7-2 and TRBJ2-7; D might be TRBD1 (6 bases). CDR1 and CDR2 (germline): SGHTA, FQGNSA. The CDR3 is made up of 13 amino acids. Trimming cost V 4 bases and J 3 bases, with 10 bases left between them. CDR3 coding DNA: TGTGCCAGCAGCTCCAGGGGCCGCTACGAGCAGTACTTC. Translated: CASSSRGRYEQYF.

The CDR3: CASSLFQGSEKLFF. The DNA for the CDR3 is TGTGCCAGCAGCTTATTTCAGGGGAGTGAAAAACTGTTTTTT. This sequence joins TRBV7-8 and TRBJ1-4; weak D call: TRBD1 (6 bases). Germline V gives CDR1 SGHVS, CDR2 FQNEAQ. V lost 2 bases and J lost 7, with 11 bases in between. The CDR3 is 14 residues long.

In regard to this clone: One junction end disagrees with the germline gene, perhaps due to a read error. This rearrangement joins TRBV29-1 to TRBJ1-1; possible D gene TRBD1, 6 bases. The CDR3 extends over 14 amino acids. CDR1 is SQVTM and CDR2 is ANQGSEA in the germline V gene. CDR3 amino acids: CSVQDRSMNTEAFF. In DNA form, the CDR3 reads TGCAGCGTTCAAGACAGGAGTATGAACACTGAAGCTTTCTTT.

This clone was counted only a few times. The rearrangement uses TRBV7-9 and TRBJ1-3, with 7 positions matching TRBD1. V gave up 6 bases and J gave up 2 bases; unmatched junction bases: 4. This CDR3 region has 14 residues. Per germline, CDR1 SEHNR and CDR2 FQNEAQ (reference sequence). DNA of the CDR3: TGTGCCAGCAGGTCCGGGACAGCTGGAAACACCATATATTTT. Translation: CASRSGTAGNTIYF.

V and J are TRBV14 and TRBJ2-3; 9 bases are shared with TRBD2. V lost 0 bases and J lost 5; bases outside the gene matches: 0. Germline CDR1 reads SGHDN; CDR2 reads FVKESK. There are 14 residues in the CDR3. The CDR3 is CASSQEAGGDTQYF. The CDR3 nucleotides are TGTGCCAGCAGCCAAGAAGCGGGAGGAGATACGCAGTATTTT.

The chain carries TRBV9 and TRBJ1-2, with D tentatively TRBD1 (6 bases). Looked up from germline, CDR1 is SGDLS and CDR2 is YYNGEE. V was cut by 7 bases and J by 4 bases, with 8 bases left in between. CDR3 length equals 11 residues. CDR3 sequence: CASGDIYGYTF. The CDR3, as DNA: TGTGCCAGCGGGGACATCTATGGCTACACCTTC.